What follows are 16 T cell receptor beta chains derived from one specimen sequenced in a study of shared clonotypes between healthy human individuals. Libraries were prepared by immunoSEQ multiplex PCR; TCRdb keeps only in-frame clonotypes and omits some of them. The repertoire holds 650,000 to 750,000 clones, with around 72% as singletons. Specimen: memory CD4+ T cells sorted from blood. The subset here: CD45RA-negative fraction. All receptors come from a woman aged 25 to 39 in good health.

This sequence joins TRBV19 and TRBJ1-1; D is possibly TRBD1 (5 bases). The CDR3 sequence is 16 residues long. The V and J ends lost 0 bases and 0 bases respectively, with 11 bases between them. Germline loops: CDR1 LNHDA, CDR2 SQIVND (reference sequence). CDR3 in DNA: TGTGCCAGTAGTATAGAGGGGCACAGCTTGAACACTGAAGCTTTCTTT. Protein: CASSIEGHSLNTEAFF.

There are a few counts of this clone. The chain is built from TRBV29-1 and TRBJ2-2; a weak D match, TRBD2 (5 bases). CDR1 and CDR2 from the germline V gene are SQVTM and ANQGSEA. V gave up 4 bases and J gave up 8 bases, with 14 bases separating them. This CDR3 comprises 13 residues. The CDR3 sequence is CSVAWRIGGELFF. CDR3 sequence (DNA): TGCAGCGTTGCTTGGAGGATAGGGGGGGAGCTGTTTTTT.

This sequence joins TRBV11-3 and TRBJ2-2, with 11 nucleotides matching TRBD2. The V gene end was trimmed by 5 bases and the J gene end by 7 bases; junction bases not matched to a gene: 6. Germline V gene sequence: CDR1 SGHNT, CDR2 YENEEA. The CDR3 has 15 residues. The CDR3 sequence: CASSQTSGRDGELFF. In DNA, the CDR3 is TGTGCCAGCAGCCAAACTAGCGGGAGAGACGGGGAGCTGTTTTTT.

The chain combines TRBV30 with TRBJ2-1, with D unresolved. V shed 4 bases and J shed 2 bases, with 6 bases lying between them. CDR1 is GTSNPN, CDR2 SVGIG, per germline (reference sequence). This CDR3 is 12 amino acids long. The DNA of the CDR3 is TGTGCCTGGAAGGCTCCCTACAATGAGCAGTTCTTC. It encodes CAWKAPYNEQFF.

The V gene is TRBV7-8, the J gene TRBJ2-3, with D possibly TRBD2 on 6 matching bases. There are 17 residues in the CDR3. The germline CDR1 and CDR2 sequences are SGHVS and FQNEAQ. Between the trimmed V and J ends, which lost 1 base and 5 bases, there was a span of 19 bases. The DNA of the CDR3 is TGTGCCAGCAGCTTAGGGAAGAACGGGAGACGTGAAGATACGCAGTATTTT. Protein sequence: CASSLGKNGRREDTQYF.

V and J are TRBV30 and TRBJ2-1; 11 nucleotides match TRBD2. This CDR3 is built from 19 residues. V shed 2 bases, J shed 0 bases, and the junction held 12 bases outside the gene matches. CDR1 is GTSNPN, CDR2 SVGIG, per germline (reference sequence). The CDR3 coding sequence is TGTGCCTGGAGTCACCCGGGACTAGCGGAGACAAGCTCCTACAATGAGCAGTTCTTC. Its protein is CAWSHPGLAETSSYNEQFF.

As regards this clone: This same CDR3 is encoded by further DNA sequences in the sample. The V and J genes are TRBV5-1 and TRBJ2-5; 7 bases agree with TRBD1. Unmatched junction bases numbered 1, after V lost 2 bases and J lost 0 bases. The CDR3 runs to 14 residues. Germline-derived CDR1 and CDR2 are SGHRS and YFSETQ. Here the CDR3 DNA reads TGCGCCAGCAGCTTCCAGGGGGACCAAGAGACCCAGTACTTC. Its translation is CASSFQGDQETQYF.

CDR3 nucleotides: TGCGCCAGCAGCTTGGAAGTAGCGGGAGGGCCAATAGATACGCAGTATTTT. This translates into CASSLEVAGGPIDTQYF. This sequence joins TRBV5-1 and TRBJ2-3; 11 nucleotides line up with TRBD2. Germline CDR1 SGHRS, CDR2 YFSETQ. The junction had 8 bases not matched to a gene; V was cut back by 0 bases and J by 5 bases. The CDR3 is made up of 17 amino acids.

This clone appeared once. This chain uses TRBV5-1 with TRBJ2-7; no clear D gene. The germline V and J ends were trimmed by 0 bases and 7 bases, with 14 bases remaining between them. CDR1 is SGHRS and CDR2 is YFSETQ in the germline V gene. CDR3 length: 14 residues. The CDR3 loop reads CASSLAPTEEEQYF. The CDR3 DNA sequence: TGCGCCAGCAGCTTGGCCCCGACCGAGGAGGAGCAGTACTTC.

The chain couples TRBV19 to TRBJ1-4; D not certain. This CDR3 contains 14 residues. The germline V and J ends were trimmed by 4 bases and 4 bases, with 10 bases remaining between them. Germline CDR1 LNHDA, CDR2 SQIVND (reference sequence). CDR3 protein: CASSTRTLNEKLFF. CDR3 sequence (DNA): TGTGCCAGTAGTACCCGGACCCTTAATGAAAAACTGTTTTTT. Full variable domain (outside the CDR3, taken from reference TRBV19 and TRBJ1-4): DGGITQSPKYLFRKEGQNVTLSCEQNLNHDAMYWYRQDPGQGLRLIYYSQIVNDFQKGDIAEGYSVSREKKESFPLTVTSAQKNPTAFYLCASSTRTLNEKLFFGSGTQLSVL.

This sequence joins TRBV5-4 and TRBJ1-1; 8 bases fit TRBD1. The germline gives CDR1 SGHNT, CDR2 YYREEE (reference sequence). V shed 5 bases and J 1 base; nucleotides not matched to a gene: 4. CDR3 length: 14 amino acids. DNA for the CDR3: TGTGCCAGCAGAGTCCAGGGGGCGAACACTGAAGCTTTCTTT. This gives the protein CASRVQGANTEAFF.

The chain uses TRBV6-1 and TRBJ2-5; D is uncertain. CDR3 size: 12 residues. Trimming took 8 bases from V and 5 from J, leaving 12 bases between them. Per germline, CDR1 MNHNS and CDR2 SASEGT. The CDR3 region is CASGERIETQYF. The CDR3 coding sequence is TGTGCCAGCGGCGAACGGATCGAGACCCAGTACTTC.

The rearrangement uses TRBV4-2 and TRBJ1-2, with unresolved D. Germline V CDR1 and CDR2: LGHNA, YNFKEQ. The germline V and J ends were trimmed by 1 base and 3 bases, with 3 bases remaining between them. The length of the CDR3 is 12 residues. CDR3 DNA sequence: TGTGCCAGCAGCCAAGGGGACTATGGCTACACCTTC. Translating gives CASSQGDYGYTF.

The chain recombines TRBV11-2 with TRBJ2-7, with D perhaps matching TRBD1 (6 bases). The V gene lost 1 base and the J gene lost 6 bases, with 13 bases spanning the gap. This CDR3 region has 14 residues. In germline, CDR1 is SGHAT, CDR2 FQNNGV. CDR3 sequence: CASSLVKGVSEQYF. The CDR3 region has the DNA TGTGCCAGCAGCTTAGTTAAGGGGGTTTCCGAGCAGTACTTC.

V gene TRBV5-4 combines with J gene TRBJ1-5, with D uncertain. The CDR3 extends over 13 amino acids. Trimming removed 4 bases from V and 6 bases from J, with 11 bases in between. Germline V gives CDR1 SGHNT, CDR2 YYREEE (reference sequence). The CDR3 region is CASSQDSGQPQHF. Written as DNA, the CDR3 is TGTGCCAGCAGCCAAGACTCGGGTCAGCCCCAGCATTTT.

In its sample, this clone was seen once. CDR3 protein: CASSWYPPYEQYF. The DNA of the CDR3 is TGCGCCAGCAGCTGGTATCCACCCTACGAGCAGTACTTC. The V call is TRBV5-1, the J call TRBJ2-7, with D uncertain. This CDR3 contains 13 residues. V was trimmed by 3 bases and J by 2 bases, leaving 9 bases between them. The V gene's germline CDR1 is SGHRS and CDR2 YFSETQ.